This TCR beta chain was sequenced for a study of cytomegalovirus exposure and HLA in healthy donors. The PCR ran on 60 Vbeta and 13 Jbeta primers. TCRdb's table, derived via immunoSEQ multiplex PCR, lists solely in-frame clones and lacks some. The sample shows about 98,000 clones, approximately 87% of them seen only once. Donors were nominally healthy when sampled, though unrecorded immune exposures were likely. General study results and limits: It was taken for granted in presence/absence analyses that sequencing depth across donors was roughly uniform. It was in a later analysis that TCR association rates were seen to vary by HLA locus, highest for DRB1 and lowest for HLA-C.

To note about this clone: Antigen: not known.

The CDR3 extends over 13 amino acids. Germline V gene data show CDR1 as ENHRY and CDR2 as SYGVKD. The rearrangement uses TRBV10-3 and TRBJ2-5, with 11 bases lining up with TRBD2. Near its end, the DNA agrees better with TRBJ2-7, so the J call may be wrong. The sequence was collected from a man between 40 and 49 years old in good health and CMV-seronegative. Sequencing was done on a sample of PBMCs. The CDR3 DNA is TGTGCCATCACCGGGACTAGCGGCTACGAGCAGTACTTC. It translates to CAITGTSGYEQYF.